The clone carrying this TCR beta chain was picked up a small number of times. The antigen is unknown. The sample belongs to a study of regulatory T cells in long-lasting Graves disease. The study's findings and limits: The study found TRBV28, TRBJ1-2 and TRBJ2-5 favored in persistent disease. Persistent Graves' patients possessed reduced TCR diversity relative to recently diagnosed ones. Thyroid tissue was not sampled; only peripheral blood was.

As for time point: persistent/refractory GD, antithyroid drugs over 5 years with positive TRAb. The TCR library used RNA extracted from PBMCs. iRepertoire HTBI primers and Arm-PCR of CDR3 regions built TCR beta libraries. In the original processing: Samples collectively showed 62 TRBV and roughly 15 TRBJ segments. TCRdb recomputed calls from the multiplex PCR reads with MiXCR, one row per CDR3 protein. The V and J calls, along with clone size, are taken from TCRdb and not from the paper's own processing. The table lists a few hundred thousand distinct CDR3 sequences, about 25% of them singletons, with roughly 28% in the top ten. Germline trimming cut 3 bases from V and 4 bases from J; bases unmatched to any gene: 11. Germline CDR1 LGHDT, CDR2 YNNKEL (reference sequence). The CDR3 is 17 amino acids.

The TCR was taken from a female donor with Graves disease. The V call is TRBV3-1, the J call TRBJ2-5; 10 bases are a match to TRBD1. The sequencing here drew on peripheral blood mononuclear cells (PBMCs), taken when the disease was refractory, from a patient treated with antithyroid drugs. This CDR3 is CASSHAGRQGARETQYF. The CDR3 coding sequence is TGTGCCAGCAGCCATGCCGGGCGACAGGGGGCGCGAGAGACCCAGTACTTC.